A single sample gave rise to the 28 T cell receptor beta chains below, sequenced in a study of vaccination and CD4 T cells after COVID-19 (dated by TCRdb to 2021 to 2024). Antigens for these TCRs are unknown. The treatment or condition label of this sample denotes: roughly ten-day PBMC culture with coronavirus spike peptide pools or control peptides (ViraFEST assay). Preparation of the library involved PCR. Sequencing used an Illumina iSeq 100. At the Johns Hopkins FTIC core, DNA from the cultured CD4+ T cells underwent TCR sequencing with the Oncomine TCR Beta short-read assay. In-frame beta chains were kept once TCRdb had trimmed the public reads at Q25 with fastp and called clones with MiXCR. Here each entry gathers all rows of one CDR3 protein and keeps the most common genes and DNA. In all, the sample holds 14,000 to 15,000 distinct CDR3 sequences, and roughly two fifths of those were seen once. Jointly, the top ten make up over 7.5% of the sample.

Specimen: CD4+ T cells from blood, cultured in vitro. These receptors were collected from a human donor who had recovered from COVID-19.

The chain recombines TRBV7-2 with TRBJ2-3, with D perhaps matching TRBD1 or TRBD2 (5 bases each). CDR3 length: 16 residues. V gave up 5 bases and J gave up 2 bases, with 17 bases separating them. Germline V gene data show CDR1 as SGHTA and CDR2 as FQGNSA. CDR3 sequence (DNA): TGTGCCAGCAGCGGCCGGGACCCGCGACCCACAGATACGCAGTATTTT. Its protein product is CASSGRDPRPTDTQYF.

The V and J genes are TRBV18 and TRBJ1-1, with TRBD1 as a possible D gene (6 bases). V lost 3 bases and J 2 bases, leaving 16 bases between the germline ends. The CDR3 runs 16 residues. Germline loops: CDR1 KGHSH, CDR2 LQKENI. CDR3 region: CASSPPSRQVNTEAFF. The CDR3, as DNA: TGTGCCAGCTCACCCCCCTCGAGACAGGTTAACACTGAAGCTTTCTTT.

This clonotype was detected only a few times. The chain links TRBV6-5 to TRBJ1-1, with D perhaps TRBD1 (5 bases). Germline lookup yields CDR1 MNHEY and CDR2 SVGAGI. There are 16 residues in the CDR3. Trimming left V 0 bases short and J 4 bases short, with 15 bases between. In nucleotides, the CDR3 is TGTGCCAGCAGTTACTCGTATTCAGGGACGTCCACTGAAGCTTTCTTT. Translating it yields CASSYSYSGTSTEAFF.

CDR3 in DNA: TGTGCCAGTTACTCCCCCGGGGGGACAGGGGGGTACGAGCAGTACTTC. Protein: CASYSPGGTGGYEQYF. The rearrangement joins TRBV6-1 to TRBJ2-7; 11 nucleotides line up with TRBD1. Germline CDR1 MNHNS, CDR2 SASEGT. V was clipped by 9 bases and J by 4 bases; unmatched bases: 14. This CDR3 is built from 16 residues.

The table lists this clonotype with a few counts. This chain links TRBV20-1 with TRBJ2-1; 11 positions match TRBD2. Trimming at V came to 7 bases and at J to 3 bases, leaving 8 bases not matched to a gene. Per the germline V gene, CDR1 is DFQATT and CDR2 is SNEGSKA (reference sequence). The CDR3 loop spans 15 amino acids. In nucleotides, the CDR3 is TGCAGTGTTTCCCCGGGACTAGCGGTCTACAATGAGCAGTTCTTC. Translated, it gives CSVSPGLAVYNEQFF.

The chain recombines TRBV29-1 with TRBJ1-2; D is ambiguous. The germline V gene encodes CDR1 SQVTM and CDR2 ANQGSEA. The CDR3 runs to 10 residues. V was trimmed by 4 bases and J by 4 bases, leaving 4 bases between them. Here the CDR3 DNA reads TGCAGCGTTGGAGGCTATGGCTACACCTTC. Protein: CSVGGYGYTF. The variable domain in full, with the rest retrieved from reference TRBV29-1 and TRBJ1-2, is SAVISQKPSRDICQRGTSLTIQCQVDSQVTMMFWYRQQPGQSLTLIATANQGSEATYESGFVIDKFPISRPNLTFSTLTVSNMSPEDSSIYLCSVGGYGYTFGSGTRLTVV.

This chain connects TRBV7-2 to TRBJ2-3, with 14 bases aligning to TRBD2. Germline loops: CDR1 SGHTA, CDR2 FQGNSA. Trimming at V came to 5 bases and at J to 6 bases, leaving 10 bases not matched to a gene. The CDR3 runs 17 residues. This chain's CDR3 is CASSRTSGGLMRDTQYF. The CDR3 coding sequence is TGTGCCAGCAGCCGGACTAGCGGGGGGTTAATGCGCGATACGCAGTATTTT.

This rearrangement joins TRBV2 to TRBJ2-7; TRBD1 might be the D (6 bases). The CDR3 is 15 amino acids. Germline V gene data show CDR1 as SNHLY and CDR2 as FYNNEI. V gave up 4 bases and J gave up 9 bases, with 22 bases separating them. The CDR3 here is CASSVAGTPSLGQYF. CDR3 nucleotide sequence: TGTGCCAGCAGTGTTGCCGGGACACCCTCCTTAGGGCAGTACTTC. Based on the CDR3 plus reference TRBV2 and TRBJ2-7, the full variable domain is EPEVTQTPSHQVTQMGQEVILRCVPISNHLYFYWYRQILGQKVEFLVSFYNNEISEKSEIFDDQFSVERPDGSNFTLKIRSTKLEDSAMYFCASSVAGTPSLGQYFGPGTRLTVT.

The CDR3 region has the DNA TGTGCCAGTAGCCTAGGGCAGCCCCAGGCGGCTTTCTTT. It specifies CASSLGQPQAAFF. V and J are TRBV19 and TRBJ1-1; D is undetermined. Trimming took 6 bases from V and 11 from J, leaving 19 bases between them. CDR1 and CDR2 (germline): LNHDA, SQIVND (reference sequence). The CDR3 spans 13 residues.

The CDR3 DNA is TGTGCCAGCAGCTCTTCCGGGGTCAATCAGCCCCAGCATTTT. Residues: CASSSSGVNQPQHF. The V gene is TRBV5-4, the J gene TRBJ1-5; D is unclear. CDR1 and CDR2 (germline): SGHNT, YYREEE (reference sequence). V was shortened by 3 bases and J by 3 bases, with 10 bases between the two germline ends. The CDR3 contains 14 residues. The full variable domain, rest sourced from reference TRBV5-4 and TRBJ1-5, is ETGVTQSPTHLIKTRGQQVTLRCSSQSGHNTVSWYQQALGQGPQFIFQYYREEENGRGNFPPRFSGLQFPNYSSELNVNALELDDSALYLCASSSSGVNQPQHFGDGTRLSIL.

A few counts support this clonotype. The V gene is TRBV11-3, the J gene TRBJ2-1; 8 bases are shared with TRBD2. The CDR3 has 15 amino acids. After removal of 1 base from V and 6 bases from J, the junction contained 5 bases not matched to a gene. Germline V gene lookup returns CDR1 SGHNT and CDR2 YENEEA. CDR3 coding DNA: TGTGCCAGCAGCTTAGGCGCAGCGGGAGTCAATGAGCAGTTCTTC. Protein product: CASSLGAAGVNEQFF.

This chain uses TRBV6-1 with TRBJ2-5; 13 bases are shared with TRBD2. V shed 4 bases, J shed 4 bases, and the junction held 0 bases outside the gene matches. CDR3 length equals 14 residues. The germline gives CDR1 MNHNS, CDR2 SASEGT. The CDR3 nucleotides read TGTGCCAGCAGTGGGACTAGCGGGAGAGAGACCCAGTACTTC. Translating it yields CASSGTSGRETQYF.

In DNA form, the CDR3 reads TGTGCCAGCAGTTTACTGGTACAGGGGAAGGAGCTGTTTTTT. Translating it yields CASSLLVQGKELFF. This rearrangement joins TRBV27 to TRBJ2-2, with 7 bases aligning to TRBD1. The CDR3 covers 14 residues. CDR1 is MNHEY, CDR2 SMNVEV, per germline (reference sequence). The V gene end was trimmed by 2 bases and the J gene end by 10 bases; junction bases not matched to a gene: 7.

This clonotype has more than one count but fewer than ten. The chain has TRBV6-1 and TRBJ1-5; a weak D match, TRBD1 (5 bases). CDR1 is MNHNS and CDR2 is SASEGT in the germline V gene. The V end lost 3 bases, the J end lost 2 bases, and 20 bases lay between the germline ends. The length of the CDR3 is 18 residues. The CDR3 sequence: CASSDAGGIGVGNQPQHF. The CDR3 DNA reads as TGTGCCAGCAGTGACGCTGGGGGGATAGGGGTTGGCAATCAGCCCCAGCATTTT.

The CDR3 is CASSADSTYGYTF. CDR3 nucleotide sequence: TGTGCCAGCAGTGCGGATAGCACATATGGCTACACCTTC. V and J are TRBV2 and TRBJ1-2, with unresolved D. The CDR3 spans 13 residues. Germline CDR1 is SNHLY and CDR2 is FYNNEI. Deletions cut 4 bases from V and 5 bases from J, with 11 bases between.

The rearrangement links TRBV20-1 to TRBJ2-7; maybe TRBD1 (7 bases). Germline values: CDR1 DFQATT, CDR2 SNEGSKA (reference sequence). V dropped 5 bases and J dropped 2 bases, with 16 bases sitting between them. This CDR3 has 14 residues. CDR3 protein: CSAGGTELTYEQYF. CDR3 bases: TGCAGTGCTGGGGGGACAGAGCTGACCTACGAGCAGTACTTC.

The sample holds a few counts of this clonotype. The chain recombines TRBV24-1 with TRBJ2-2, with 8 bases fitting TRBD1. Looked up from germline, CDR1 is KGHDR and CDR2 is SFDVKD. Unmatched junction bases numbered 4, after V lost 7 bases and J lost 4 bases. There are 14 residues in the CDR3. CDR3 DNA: TGTGCCACCAGGCAAACAGGGGGCACCGGGGAGCTGTTTTTT. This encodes CATRQTGGTGELFF.

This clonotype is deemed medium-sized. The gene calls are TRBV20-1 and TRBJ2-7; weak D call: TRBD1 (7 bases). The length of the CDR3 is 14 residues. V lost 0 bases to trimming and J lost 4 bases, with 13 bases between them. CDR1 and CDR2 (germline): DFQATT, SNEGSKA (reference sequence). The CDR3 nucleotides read TGCAGTGCTAGAGAGGACAGGAGGGGTTACGAGCAGTACTTC. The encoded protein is CSAREDRRGYEQYF.

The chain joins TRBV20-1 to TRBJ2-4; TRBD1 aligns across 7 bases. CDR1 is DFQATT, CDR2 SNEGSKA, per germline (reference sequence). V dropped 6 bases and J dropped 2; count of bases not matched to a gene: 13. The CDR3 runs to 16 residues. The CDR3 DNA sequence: TGCAGTGCCACCCCAGTGACAGGGCGGACCAAAAACATTCAGTACTTC. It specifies CSATPVTGRTKNIQYF.

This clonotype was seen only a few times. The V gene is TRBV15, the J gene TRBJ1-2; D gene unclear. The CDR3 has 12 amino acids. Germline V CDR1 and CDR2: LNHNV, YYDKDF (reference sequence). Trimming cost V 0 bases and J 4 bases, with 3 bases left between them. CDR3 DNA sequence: TGTGCCACCAGCAGAGACAGCTATGGCTACACCTTC. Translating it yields CATSRDSYGYTF.

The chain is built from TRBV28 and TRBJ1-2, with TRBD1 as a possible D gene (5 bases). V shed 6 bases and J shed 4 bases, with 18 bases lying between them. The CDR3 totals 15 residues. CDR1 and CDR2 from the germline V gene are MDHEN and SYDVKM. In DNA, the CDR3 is TGTGCCAGCAGCCGAACCGGGACTGTAGTCTATGGCTACACCTTC. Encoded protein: CASSRTGTVVYGYTF.

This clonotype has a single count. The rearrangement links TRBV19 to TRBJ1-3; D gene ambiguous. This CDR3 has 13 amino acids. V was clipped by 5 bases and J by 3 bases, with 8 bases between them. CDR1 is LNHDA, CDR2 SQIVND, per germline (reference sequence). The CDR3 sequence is CASSRGLGNTIYF. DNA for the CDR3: TGTGCCAGTAGTCGTGGTCTTGGAAACACCATATATTTT.

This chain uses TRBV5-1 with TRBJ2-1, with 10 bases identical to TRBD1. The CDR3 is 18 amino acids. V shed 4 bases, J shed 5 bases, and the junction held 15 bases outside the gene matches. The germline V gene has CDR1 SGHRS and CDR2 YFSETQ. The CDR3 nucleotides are TGCGCCAGCAGCGTACGGACAGGGGGAGGCTACCGGAACAATGAGCAGTTCTTC. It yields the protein CASSVRTGGGYRNNEQFF.

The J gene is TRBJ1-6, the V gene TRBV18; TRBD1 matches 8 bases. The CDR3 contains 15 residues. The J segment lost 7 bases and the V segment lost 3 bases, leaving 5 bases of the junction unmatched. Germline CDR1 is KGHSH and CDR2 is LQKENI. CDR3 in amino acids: CASSPSYRGNSPLHF. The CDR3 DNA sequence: TGTGCCAGCTCACCTTCCTACAGGGGGAATTCACCCCTCCACTTT.

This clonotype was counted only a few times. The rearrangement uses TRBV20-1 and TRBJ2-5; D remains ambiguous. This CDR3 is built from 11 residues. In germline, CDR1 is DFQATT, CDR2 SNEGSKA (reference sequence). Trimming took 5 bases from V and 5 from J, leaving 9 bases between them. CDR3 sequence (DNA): TGCAGTGCTCAGCCCGGGGAGACCCAGTACTTC. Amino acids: CSAQPGETQYF.

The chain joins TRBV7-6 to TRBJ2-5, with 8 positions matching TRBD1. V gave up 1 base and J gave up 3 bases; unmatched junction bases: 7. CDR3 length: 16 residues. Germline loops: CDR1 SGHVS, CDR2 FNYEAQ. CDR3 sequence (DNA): TGTGCCAGCAGCTTAGGTGTGGCAGGGGGCGAAGAGACCCAGTACTTC. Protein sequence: CASSLGVAGGEETQYF.

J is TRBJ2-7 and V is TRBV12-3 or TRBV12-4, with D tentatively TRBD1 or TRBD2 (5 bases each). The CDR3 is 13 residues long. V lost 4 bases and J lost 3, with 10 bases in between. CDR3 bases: TGTGCCAGCAGTTCGGGGACCCTCTACGAGCAGTACTTC. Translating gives CASSSGTLYEQYF.

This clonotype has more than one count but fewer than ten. The CDR3 DNA reads TGTGCCAGCAGCCGGGGTCCGGGACAGGGGGCAATGGATTATGGCTACACCTTC. Translating it yields CASSRGPGQGAMDYGYTF. This chain links TRBV11-2 with TRBJ1-2, with 12 bases fitting TRBD1. The CDR3 has 18 residues. The germline CDR1 and CDR2 sequences are SGHAT and FQNNGV. J lost 5 bases, V lost 5 bases, and 15 bases had no gene match.